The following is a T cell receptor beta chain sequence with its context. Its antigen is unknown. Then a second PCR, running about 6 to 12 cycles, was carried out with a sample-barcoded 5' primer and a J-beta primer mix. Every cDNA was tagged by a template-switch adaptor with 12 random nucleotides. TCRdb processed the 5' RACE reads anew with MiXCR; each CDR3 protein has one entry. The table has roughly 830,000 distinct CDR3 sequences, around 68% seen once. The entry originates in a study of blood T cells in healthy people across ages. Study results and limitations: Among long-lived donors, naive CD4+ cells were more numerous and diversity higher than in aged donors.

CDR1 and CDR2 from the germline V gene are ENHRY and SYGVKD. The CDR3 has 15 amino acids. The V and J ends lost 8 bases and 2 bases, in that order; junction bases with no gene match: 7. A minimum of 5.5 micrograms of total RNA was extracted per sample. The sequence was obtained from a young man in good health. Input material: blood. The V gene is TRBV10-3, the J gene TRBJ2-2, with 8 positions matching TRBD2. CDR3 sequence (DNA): TGTGCCATCGGTGTACTAGCGGATAACACCGGGGAGCTGTTTTTT. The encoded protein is CAIGVLADNTGELFF.